The clone carrying this T cell receptor beta chain was observed a handful of times. This sample is drawn from a study of response to subunit inactivated influenza vaccine. From the RT-PCR reads, TCRdb called clonotypes with MiXCR, one entry per CDR3 protein. The table includes 650,000 to 800,000 distinct CDR3 sequences, around 20% detected once. V lost 2 bases to trimming and J lost 6 bases, with 13 bases between them. Germline CDR1 GTSNPN, CDR2 SVGIG (reference sequence). CDR3 length: 14 residues. Sequencing used PBMCs from blood, obtained 5 days after vaccination. The chain has TRBV30 and TRBJ2-2; D is unclear. The receptor was derived from a man aged 50 to 60 who received an inactivated influenza vaccine. The DNA for the CDR3 is TGTGCCTGGAGTATTGGGAATACGGCCGGGGAGCTGTTTTTT. It translates to CAWSIGNTAGELFF.